This entry lists 23 T cell receptor beta chains sequenced from one sample in a study of T cell responses to AZD1222 COVID-19 vaccine. TCRdb keeps only in-frame clones here, not all; method: immunoSEQ multiplex PCR. In the table there are 100,000 or so clones, around 83% of which are singletons. Material: peripheral blood, obtained on day 0 of AZD1222 vaccination. These receptors were taken from an adult in good health.

The chain joins TRBV5-8 to TRBJ2-7, with D perhaps TRBD2 (7 bases). V gave up 1 base and J gave up 1 base, with 21 bases separating them. The germline V gene has CDR1 SGHTS and CDR2 YDEGEE. This CDR3 is built from 18 residues. Here the CDR3 reads CASSLLLKGGRGSYEQYF. CDR3 DNA sequence: TGTGCCAGCAGCTTGCTTCTTAAGGGGGGGCGAGGATCCTACGAGCAGTACTTC.

J is TRBJ2-1 and V is TRBV11-3; no definite D call. There are 13 residues in the CDR3. V was shortened by 1 base and J by 4 bases, with 5 bases between the two germline ends. Germline V CDR1 and CDR2: SGHNT, YENEEA. The CDR3 sequence is CASSLAAYNEQFF. The CDR3 DNA sequence: TGTGCCAGCAGCTTAGCGGCTTACAATGAGCAGTTCTTC. The whole variable domain, remainder taken from reference TRBV11-3 and TRBJ2-1, is EAGVVQSPRYKIIEKKQPVAFWCNPISGHNTLYWYLQNLGQGPELLIRYENEEAVDDSQLPKDRFSAERLKGVDSTLKIQPAELGDSAVYLCASSLAAYNEQFFGPGTRLTVL.

This clone was seen a single time. This rearrangement joins TRBV4-2 to TRBJ2-1, with 9 bases identical to TRBD2. From germline, CDR1 is LGHNA and CDR2 YNFKEQ. The CDR3 runs 15 residues. With V trimmed by 0 bases and J by 9 bases, 6 bases remained unmatched. DNA of the CDR3: TGTGCCAGCAGCCAAGACCCCGGGACTAGCAGTGAGCAGTTCTTC. This gives the protein CASSQDPGTSSEQFF.

V is TRBV15 and J is TRBJ2-7, with 10 bases matching TRBD2. J gave up 2 bases and V 4 bases, and 14 bases lay outside the gene matches. CDR3 length: 18 amino acids. Germline loops: CDR1 LNHNV, CDR2 YYDKDF (reference sequence). CDR3 amino acids: CATSIMGRWTSGTYEQYF. As DNA, the CDR3 is TGTGCCACCAGCATAATGGGCCGCTGGACTAGCGGTACCTACGAGCAGTACTTC.

Worth noting for this clone: Additional DNA sequences in this sample encode the identical CDR3. This rearrangement joins TRBV30 to TRBJ2-5; D not resolved. The CDR3 length is 11 residues. V lost 0 bases, J lost 5 bases, and 4 bases lay in between. In germline, CDR1 is GTSNPN, CDR2 SVGIG (reference sequence). The CDR3 spells CAWSVGETQYF. The CDR3 DNA reads TGTGCCTGGAGTGTAGGGGAGACCCAGTACTTC.

The rearrangement joins TRBV2 to TRBJ1-1; 7 bases line up with TRBD1. The CDR3 loop spans 16 amino acids. V lost 9 bases to trimming and J lost 0 bases; unmatched junction nucleotides: 13. Germline CDR1 is SNHLY and CDR2 is FYNNEI. The CDR3 DNA sequence: TGTGCCAGACGGGGACAGAAAGGGGGCATGAACACTGAAGCTTTCTTT. It yields the protein CARRGQKGGMNTEAFF.

The table lists this clone with a count of one. V gene TRBV15 combines with J gene TRBJ2-1, with 9 bases matching TRBD1. This CDR3 region has 16 residues. Trimming at V came to 5 bases and at J to 3 bases, leaving 8 bases not matched to a gene. Germline V gives CDR1 LNHNV, CDR2 YYDKDF (reference sequence). Here the CDR3 DNA reads TGTGCCACCAGCCTCCGGACAGGGGATCTCTACAATGAGCAGTTCTTC. Translated, it gives CATSLRTGDLYNEQFF.

The chain links TRBV11-2 to TRBJ1-1; D is possibly TRBD1 (5 bases). This CDR3 has 14 amino acids. V gave up 5 bases and J gave up 1 base, with 11 bases separating them. Germline assignment: CDR1 SGHAT and CDR2 FQNNGV. CDR3 nucleotide sequence: TGTGCCAGCAGCCTGGGACGGGGGAACACTGAAGCTTTCTTT. As protein: CASSLGRGNTEAFF. Full variable domain (missing parts from reference TRBV11-2 and TRBJ1-1): EAGVAQSPRYKIIEKRQSVAFWCNPISGHATLYWYQQILGQGPKLLIQFQNNGVVDDSQLPKDRFSAERLKGVDSTLKIQPAKLEDSAVYLCASSLGRGNTEAFFGQGTRLTVV.

This rearrangement joins TRBV28 to TRBJ1-1; TRBD1 matches at 10 bases. Trimming at V came to 8 bases and at J to 1 base, leaving 10 bases not matched to a gene. Germline lookup yields CDR1 MDHEN and CDR2 SYDVKM. CDR3 size: 16 residues. The CDR3 sequence: CASSPGTGVENTEAFF. DNA of the CDR3: TGTGCCAGCTCGCCCGGGACAGGGGTGGAGAACACTGAAGCTTTCTTT.

This chain links TRBV7-3 with TRBJ2-2, with TRBD1 identical over 11 bases. Trimming at V came to 6 bases and at J to 2 bases, leaving 2 bases not matched to a gene. This CDR3 is 15 amino acids long. Germline V gene sequence: CDR1 SGHTA, CDR2 FQGTGA. This CDR3 is CASRGQGANTGELFF. The CDR3 DNA reads TGTGCCAGCAGAGGACAGGGGGCTAACACCGGGGAGCTGTTTTTT.

The rearrangement uses TRBV5-1 and TRBJ1-2, with 10 bases that match TRBD1. CDR3 length: 20 residues. V lost 0 bases, J lost 1 base, and 15 bases stayed unmatched. The germline V gene encodes CDR1 SGHRS and CDR2 YFSETQ. In nucleotides, the CDR3 is TGCGCCAGCAGCTTGGTGTGGGACAGGGGTCCTACTCTTTATAACTATGGCTACACCTTC. Protein product: CASSLVWDRGPTLYNYGYTF.

This clone was observed a single time. The chain couples TRBV28 to TRBJ2-2; the match to TRBD1 covers 7 bases. The CDR3 is made up of 15 amino acids. Germline V gene sequence: CDR1 MDHEN, CDR2 SYDVKM. V trimming: 2 bases; J trimming: 5 bases; junction bases outside the gene matches: 5. CDR3 DNA sequence: TGTGCCAGCAGTTTAGGTAGCAGGGGGACCGGGGAGCTGTTTTTT. Its translation: CASSLGSRGTGELFF.

This chain connects TRBV19 to TRBJ2-3; D possibly uses TRBD1 or TRBD2 (5 bases each). Germline V gene lookup returns CDR1 LNHDA and CDR2 SQIVND (reference sequence). The ends were cut back, 2 bases at V and 4 bases at J, with 13 bases in the middle. CDR3 length: 15 amino acids. The CDR3 bases are TGTGCCAGTAGTATACCCGGTCGGGGCCCAGATACGCAGTATTTT. Amino acids: CASSIPGRGPDTQYF.

The rearrangement links TRBV9 to TRBJ2-2, with 11 bases identical to TRBD2. Germline V gene sequence: CDR1 SGDLS, CDR2 YYNGEE. The CDR3 is 17 amino acids. With 2 bases clipped from V and 9 bases from J, the junction kept 12 bases outside the gene matches. CDR3 in DNA: TGTGCCAGCAGCGTGCTGAGTAGCGGGAGGGACCCACGGGAGCTGTTTTTT. This translates into CASSVLSSGRDPRELFF.

The chain is built from TRBV2 and TRBJ2-3, with D perhaps TRBD1 (5 bases). Between the trimmed V and J ends, which lost 4 bases and 3 bases, there was a span of 8 bases. This CDR3 comprises 13 residues. Germline values: CDR1 SNHLY, CDR2 FYNNEI. The CDR3 region is CASSGYRTDTQYF. The CDR3 nucleotides read TGTGCCAGCAGTGGGTACAGGACAGATACGCAGTATTTT.

The rearrangement joins TRBV19 to TRBJ2-7; weak D call: TRBD1 (6 bases). V lost 3 bases and J 3 bases, leaving 15 bases between the germline ends. The CDR3 totals 15 residues. Germline values: CDR1 LNHDA, CDR2 SQIVND (reference sequence). CDR3 coding DNA: TGTGCCAGTAGTATGACAGGATTCCTGAGCTACGAGCAGTACTTC. Amino acid sequence: CASSMTGFLSYEQYF.

This clone was counted a single time. The chain links TRBV11-2 to TRBJ2-1, with a tentative D call TRBD1 (5 bases). Germline V gene data show CDR1 as SGHAT and CDR2 as FQNNGV. The CDR3 is made up of 13 amino acids. V dropped 7 bases and J dropped 1 base, with 8 bases sitting between them. CDR3 loop: CASTQGSYNEQFF. CDR3 DNA sequence: TGTGCCAGCACCCAGGGATCCTACAATGAGCAGTTCTTC.

A single count supports this clone. This chain joins TRBV9 and TRBJ1-2; 8 bases fit TRBD1. CDR1 is SGDLS, CDR2 YYNGEE, per germline. The CDR3 sequence is 16 residues long. After removal of 0 bases from V and 3 bases from J, the junction contained 7 bases not matched to a gene. The CDR3 region has the DNA TGTGCCAGCAGCGTAGCTTCAGGGGGCGCCGACTATGGCTACACCTTC. Translated: CASSVASGGADYGYTF.

This chain joins TRBV9 and TRBJ2-1; 8 nucleotides match TRBD1. The germline gives CDR1 SGDLS, CDR2 YYNGEE. The CDR3 spans 13 residues. J lost 8 bases, V lost 0 bases, and 1 base had no gene match. CDR3 in DNA: TGTGCCAGCAGCGTAGCCAGGGGGCATGAGCAGTTCTTC. Translated, it gives CASSVARGHEQFF.

This chain links TRBV11-1 with TRBJ1-1; 7 bases are shared with TRBD1. Germline CDR1 and CDR2: SGHAT and FQDESV (reference sequence). The length of the CDR3 is 14 residues. Trimming at V came to 5 bases and at J to 1 base, leaving 4 bases not matched to a gene. The DNA of the CDR3 is TGTGCCAGCAGCGAAAGACAGGGGAACACTGAAGCTTTCTTT. This codes for CASSERQGNTEAFF.

The gene calls are TRBV9 and TRBJ1-2, with 8 bases identical to TRBD1. The junction had 7 bases not matched to a gene; V was cut back by 3 bases and J by 3 bases. Germline values: CDR1 SGDLS, CDR2 YYNGEE. The CDR3 sequence is 15 residues long. This CDR3 is CASSDGDRGYYGYTF. CDR3 in DNA: TGTGCCAGCAGCGACGGTGACAGGGGATACTATGGCTACACCTTC.

V gene TRBV28 combines with J gene TRBJ1-1; possibly TRBD1 for D (6 bases). Looked up from germline, CDR1 is MDHEN and CDR2 is SYDVKM. Trimming took off 10 bases at V and 5 bases at J, with 20 bases between the two ends. The CDR3 is 14 amino acids. The CDR3 DNA is TGTGCCACCGGGGCCGTGACAGGTGCTACTGAAGCTTTCTTT. As protein: CATGAVTGATEAFF. The variable domain in full, with the rest retrieved from reference TRBV28 and TRBJ1-1, is DVKVTQSSRYLVKRTGEKVFLECVQDMDHENMFWYRQDPGLGLRLIYFSYDVKMKEKGDIPEGYSVSREKKERFSLILESASTNQTSMYLCATGAVTGATEAFFGQGTRLTVV.

In DNA, the CDR3 is TGCGCCAGCAGCCAAGTGAGCGGTTCCCCCGGTGAGACCCAGTACTTC. Translating gives CASSQVSGSPGETQYF. J is TRBJ2-5 and V is TRBV4-3; possibly TRBD2 for D (5 bases). This CDR3 spans 16 amino acids. The V end lost 1 base, the J end lost 5 bases, and 17 bases lay between the germline ends. The germline CDR1 and CDR2 sequences are LGHNA and YSLEER.